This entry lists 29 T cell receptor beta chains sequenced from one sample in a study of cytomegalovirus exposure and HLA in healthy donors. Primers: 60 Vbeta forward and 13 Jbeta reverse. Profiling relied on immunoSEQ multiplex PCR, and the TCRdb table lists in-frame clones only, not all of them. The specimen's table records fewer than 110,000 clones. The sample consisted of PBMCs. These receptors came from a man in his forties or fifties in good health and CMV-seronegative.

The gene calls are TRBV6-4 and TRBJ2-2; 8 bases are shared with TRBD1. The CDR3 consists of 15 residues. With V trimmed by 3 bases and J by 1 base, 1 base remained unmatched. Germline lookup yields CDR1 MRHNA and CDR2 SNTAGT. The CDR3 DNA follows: TGTGCCAGCAGTGAAGGGACAGGGAACACCGGGGAGCTGTTTTTT. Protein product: CASSEGTGNTGELFF.

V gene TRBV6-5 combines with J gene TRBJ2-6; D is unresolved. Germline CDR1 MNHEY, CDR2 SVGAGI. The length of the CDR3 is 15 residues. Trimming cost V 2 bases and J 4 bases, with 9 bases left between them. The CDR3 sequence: CASSYQLAGANVLTF. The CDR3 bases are TGTGCCAGCAGTTACCAGTTGGCAGGGGCCAACGTCCTGACTTTC.

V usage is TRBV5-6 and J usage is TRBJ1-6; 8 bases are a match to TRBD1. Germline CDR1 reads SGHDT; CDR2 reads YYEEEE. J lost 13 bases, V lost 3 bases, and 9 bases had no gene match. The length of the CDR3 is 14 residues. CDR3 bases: TGTGCCAGCAGCTCCGGGACAGGCCATTGGCCCCTCCACTTT. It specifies CASSSGTGHWPLHF. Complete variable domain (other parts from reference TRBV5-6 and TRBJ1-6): DAGVTQSPTHLIKTRGQQVTLRCSPKSGHDTVSWYQQALGQGPQFIFQYYEEEERQRGNFPDRFSGHQFPNYSSELNVNALLLGDSALYLCASSSGTGHWPLHFGNGTRLTVT.

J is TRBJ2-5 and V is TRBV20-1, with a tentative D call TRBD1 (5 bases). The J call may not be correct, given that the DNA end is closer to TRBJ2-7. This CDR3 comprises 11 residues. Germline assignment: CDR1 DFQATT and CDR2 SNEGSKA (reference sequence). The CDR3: CSAYRSYEQYF. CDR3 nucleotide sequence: TGCAGTGCTTACAGGAGCTACGAGCAGTACTTC.

The CDR3 DNA reads TGTGCCAGCAGCGGAGAGGGACTAGCGGGAGCTGGAGATACGCAGTATTTT. Its protein is CASSGEGLAGAGDTQYF. The chain uses TRBV7-2 and TRBJ2-3, with 14 nucleotides matching TRBD2. Germline assignment: CDR1 SGHTA and CDR2 FQGNSA. CDR3 length equals 17 residues. Losses at the gene ends were 5 bases for V and 5 bases for J; bases not matched to a gene: 9.

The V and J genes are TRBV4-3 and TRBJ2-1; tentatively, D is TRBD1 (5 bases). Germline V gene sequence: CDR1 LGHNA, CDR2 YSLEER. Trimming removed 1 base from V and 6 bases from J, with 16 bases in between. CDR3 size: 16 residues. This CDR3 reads CASSQGVGVPGNEQFF. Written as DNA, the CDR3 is TGCGCCAGCAGCCAAGGAGTAGGGGTTCCGGGCAATGAGCAGTTCTTC.

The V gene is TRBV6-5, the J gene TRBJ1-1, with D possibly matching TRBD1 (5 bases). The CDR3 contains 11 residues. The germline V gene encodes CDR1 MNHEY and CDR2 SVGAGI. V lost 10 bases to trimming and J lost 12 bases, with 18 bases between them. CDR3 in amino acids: CATTLGRGTFF. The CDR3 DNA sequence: TGTGCCACCACCCTTGGTAGGGGAACTTTCTTT.

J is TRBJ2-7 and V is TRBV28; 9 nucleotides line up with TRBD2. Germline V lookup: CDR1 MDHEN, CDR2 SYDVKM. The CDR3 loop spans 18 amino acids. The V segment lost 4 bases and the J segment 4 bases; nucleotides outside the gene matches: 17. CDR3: CASSSDGTLAGDLYEQYF. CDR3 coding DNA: TGTGCCAGCAGTTCGGACGGAACTTTAGCGGGAGATCTGTACGAGCAGTACTTC.

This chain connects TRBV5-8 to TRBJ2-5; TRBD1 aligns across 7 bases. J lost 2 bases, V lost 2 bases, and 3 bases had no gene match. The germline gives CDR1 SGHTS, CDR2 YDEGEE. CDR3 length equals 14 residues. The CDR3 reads CASSLWTGQETQYF. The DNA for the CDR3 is TGTGCCAGCAGCTTATGGACAGGACAAGAGACCCAGTACTTC.

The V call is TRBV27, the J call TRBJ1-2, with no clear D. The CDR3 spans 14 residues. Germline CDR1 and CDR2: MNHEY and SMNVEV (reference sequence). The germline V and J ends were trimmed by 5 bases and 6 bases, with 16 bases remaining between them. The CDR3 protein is CASSTGRRQDGYTF. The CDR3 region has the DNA TGTGCCAGCAGTACCGGCCGTCGGCAGGATGGCTACACCTTC.

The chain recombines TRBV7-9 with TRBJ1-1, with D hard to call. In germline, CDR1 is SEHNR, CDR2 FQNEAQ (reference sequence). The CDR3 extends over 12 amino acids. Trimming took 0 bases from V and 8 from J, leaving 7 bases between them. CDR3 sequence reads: CASSLAEREAFF. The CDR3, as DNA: TGTGCCAGCAGCTTAGCGGAGAGGGAAGCTTTCTTT.

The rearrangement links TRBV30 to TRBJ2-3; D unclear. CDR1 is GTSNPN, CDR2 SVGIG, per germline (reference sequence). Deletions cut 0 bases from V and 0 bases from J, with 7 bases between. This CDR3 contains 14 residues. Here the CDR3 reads CAWSVQPSTDTQYF. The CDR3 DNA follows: TGTGCCTGGAGTGTACAGCCCAGCACAGATACGCAGTATTTT.

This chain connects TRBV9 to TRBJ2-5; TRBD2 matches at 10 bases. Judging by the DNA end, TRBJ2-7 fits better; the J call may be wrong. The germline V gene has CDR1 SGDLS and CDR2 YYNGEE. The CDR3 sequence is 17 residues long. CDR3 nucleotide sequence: TGTGCCAGCAGCGTCGGCCCGCGGACTAGCGGCTCCTACGAGCAGTACTTC. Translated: CASSVGPRTSGSYEQYF.

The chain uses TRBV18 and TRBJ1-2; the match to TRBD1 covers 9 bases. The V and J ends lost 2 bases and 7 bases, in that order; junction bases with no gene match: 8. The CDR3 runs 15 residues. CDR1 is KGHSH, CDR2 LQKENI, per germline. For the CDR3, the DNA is TGTGCCAGCTCACCATCAGCCGGGACAGGGATTGGCTACACCTTC. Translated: CASSPSAGTGIGYTF.

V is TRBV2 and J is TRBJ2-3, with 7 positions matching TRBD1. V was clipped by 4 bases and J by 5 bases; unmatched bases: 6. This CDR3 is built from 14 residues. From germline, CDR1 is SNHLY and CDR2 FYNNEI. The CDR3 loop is CASSATGAGDTQYF. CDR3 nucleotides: TGTGCCAGCAGTGCCACAGGGGCCGGAGATACGCAGTATTTT.

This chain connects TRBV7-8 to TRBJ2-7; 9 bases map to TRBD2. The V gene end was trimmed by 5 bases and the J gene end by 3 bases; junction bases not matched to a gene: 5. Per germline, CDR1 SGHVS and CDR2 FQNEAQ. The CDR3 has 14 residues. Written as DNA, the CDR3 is TGTGCCAGCAGCGCCGGGACTAGCATCTACGAGCAGTACTTC. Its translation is CASSAGTSIYEQYF. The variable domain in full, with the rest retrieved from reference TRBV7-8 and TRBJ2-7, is GAGVSQSPRYKVAKRGQDVALRCDPISGHVSLFWYQQALGQGPEFLTYFQNEAQLDKSGLPSDRFFAERPEGSVSTLKIQRTQQEDSAVYLCASSAGTSIYEQYFGPGTRLTVT.

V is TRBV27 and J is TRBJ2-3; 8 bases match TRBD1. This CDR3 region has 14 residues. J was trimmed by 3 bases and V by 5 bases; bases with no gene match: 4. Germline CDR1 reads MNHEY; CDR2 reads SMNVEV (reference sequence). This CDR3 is CASSHRTGTDTQYF. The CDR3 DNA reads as TGTGCCAGCAGTCATCGGACAGGGACAGATACGCAGTATTTT.

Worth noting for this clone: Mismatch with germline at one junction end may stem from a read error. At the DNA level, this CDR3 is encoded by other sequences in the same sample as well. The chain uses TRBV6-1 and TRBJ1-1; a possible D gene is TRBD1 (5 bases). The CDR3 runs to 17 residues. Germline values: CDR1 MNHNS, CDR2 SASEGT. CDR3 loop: CASSEPIRRVMNTEAFF. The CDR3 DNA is TGTGCCAGCAGTGAACCCATCCGCAGGGTCATGAACACTGAAGCCTTCTTT.

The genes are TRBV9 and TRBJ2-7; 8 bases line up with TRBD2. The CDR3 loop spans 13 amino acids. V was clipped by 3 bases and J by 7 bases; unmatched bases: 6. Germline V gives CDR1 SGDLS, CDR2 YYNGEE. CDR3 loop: CASSADGGGEQYF. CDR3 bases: TGTGCCAGCAGCGCGGACGGCGGGGGGGAGCAGTACTTC.

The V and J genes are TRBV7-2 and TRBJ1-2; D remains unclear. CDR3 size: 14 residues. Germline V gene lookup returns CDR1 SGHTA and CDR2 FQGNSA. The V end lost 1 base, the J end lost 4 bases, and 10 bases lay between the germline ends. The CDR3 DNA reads TGTGCCAGCAGCTTAGGAGGCGGCCCCTATGGCTACACCTTC. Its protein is CASSLGGGPYGYTF.

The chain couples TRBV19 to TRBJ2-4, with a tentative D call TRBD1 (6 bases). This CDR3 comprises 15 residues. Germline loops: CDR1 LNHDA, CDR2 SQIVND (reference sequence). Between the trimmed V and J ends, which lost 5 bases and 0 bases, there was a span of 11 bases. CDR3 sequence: CASSSPTGAKNIQYF. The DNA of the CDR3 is TGTGCCAGTAGTTCTCCGACAGGAGCCAAAAACATTCAGTACTTC.

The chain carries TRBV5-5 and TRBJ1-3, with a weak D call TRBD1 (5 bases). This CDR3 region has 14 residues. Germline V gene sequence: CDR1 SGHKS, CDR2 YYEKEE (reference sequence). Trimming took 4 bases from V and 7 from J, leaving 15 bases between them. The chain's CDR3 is CASSAGPGLNTIYF. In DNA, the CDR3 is TGTGCCAGCAGCGCAGGGCCAGGGTTGAACACCATATATTTT.

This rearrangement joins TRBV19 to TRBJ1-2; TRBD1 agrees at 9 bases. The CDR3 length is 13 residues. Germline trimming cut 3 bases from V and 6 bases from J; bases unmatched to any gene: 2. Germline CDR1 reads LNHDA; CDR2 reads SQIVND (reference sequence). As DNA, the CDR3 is TGTGCCAGTAGTATTAGGGACAGGGATGGCTACACCTTC. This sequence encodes CASSIRDRDGYTF.

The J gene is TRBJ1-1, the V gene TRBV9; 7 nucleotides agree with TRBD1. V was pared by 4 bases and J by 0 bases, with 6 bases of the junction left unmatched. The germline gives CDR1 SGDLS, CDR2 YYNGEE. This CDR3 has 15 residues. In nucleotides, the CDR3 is TGTGCCAGCAGCATGCCGGGACAGCTGAACACTGAAGCTTTCTTT. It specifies CASSMPGQLNTEAFF.

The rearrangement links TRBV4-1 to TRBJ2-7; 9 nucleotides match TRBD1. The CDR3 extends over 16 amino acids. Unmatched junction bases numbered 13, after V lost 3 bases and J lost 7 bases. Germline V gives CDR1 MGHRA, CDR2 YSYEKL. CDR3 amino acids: CASSQSQGASGREQYF. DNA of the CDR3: TGCGCCAGCAGCCAGTCACAGGGGGCTTCAGGTAGGGAGCAGTACTTC.

The CDR3 spells CASSIGGGGYGYTF. In DNA form, the CDR3 reads TGTGCCAGTAGTATAGGGGGGGGAGGCTATGGCTACACCTTC. The chain links TRBV19 to TRBJ1-2, with a weak D call TRBD1 (5 bases). Per germline, CDR1 LNHDA and CDR2 SQIVND (reference sequence). V was pared by 1 base and J by 4 bases, with 10 bases between. The CDR3 is 14 residues long.

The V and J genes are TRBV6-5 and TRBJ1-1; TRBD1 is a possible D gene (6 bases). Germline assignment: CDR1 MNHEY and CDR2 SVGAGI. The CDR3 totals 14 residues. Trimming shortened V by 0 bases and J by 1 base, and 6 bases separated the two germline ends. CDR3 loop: CASSYSGANTEAFF. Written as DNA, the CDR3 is TGTGCCAGCAGTTACTCGGGGGCGAACACTGAAGCTTTCTTT.

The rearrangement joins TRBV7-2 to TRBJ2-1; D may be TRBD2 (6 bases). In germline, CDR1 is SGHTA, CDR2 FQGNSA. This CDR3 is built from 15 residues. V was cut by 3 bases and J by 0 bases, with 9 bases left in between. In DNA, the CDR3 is TGTGCCAGCAGCTTGAGCGGGCGCTCCTACAATGAGCAGTTCTTC. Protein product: CASSLSGRSYNEQFF.

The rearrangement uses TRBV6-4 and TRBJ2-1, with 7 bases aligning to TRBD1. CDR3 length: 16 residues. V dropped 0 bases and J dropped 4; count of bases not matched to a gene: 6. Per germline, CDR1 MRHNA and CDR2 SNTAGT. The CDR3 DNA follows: TGTGCCAGCAGTGACTCCGGGACAGCAAAATACAATGAGCAGTTCTTC. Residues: CASSDSGTAKYNEQFF.